A selection of T cell receptor beta chains follows, all from one sample in a study of identical twins. TCRdb ran MiXCR on the 5' RACE reads and lists one entry per CDR3 protein. Of 690,000 or so distinct CDR3 sequences detected, approximately 9% appear once; the ten largest clones hold more than 0.75%. These data also featured in a second study, about yellow fever vaccine responses in identical twins.

Sample: PBMCs. The receptor set was obtained from a woman aged 18-35 years in good health. CDR3s include the opening cysteine and the closing phenylalanine or tryptophan. D genes are given only for firm matches. Some rows mark clone size as missing; the rest say once, few, many or name a class of expanded clone.

CDR3aa	CDR3nt	d_gene	v_gene	j_gene	abundance
CASSQDLPAREQFF	TGTGCCAGCAGCCAAGATCTTCCAGCGCGTGAGCAGTTCTTC	.	TRBV14	TRBJ2-1	few
CASTGLAGATGELFF	TGTGCCAGCACCGGACTAGCGGGAGCCACCGGGGAGCTGTTTTTT	TRBD2	TRBV6-2/TRBV6-3	TRBJ2-2	few
CASSNRGRGYEQYF	TGTGCCAGCAGTAACAGGGGGCGAGGTTACGAGCAGTACTTC	TRBD1	TRBV6-5	TRBJ2-7	.
CASSNDGQGGSNTGELFF	TGTGCCAGCAGTAACGACGGACAGGGGGGATCGAACACCGGGGAGCTGTTTTTT	TRBD1	TRBV27	TRBJ2-2	.
CASNSLYGGFNEQFF	TGTGCCAGCAATTCCCTTTACGGGGGGTTCAATGAGCAGTTCTTC	TRBD2	TRBV6-5	TRBJ2-1	few
CASSARATGLLGELFF	TGCGCCAGCAGCGCCCGGGCTACAGGGTTACTCGGGGAGCTGTTTTTT	.	TRBV4-1	TRBJ2-2	.
CASRATDTDTGELFF	TGTGCCAGCAGAGCTACTGACACCGACACCGGGGAGCTGTTTTTT	.	TRBV12-3/TRBV12-4	TRBJ2-2	many
CASSQEWPGGMNTEAFF	TGCGCCAGCAGCCAAGAGTGGCCGGGGGGCATGAACACTGAAGCTTTCTTT	.	TRBV4-1	TRBJ1-1	.
CASSPAVLAGVQNEQFF	TGTGCCAGCAGTCCAGCCGTGCTAGCGGGAGTACAGAATGAGCAGTTCTTC	TRBD2	TRBV2	TRBJ2-1	.
CASSLNWGQNYEQYF	TGTGCCAGCAGTTTAAATTGGGGACAGAACTACGAGCAGTACTTC	TRBD1	TRBV27	TRBJ2-7	few
CASSLAVLTGGQPQHF	TGTGCCAGCAGCTTAGCTGTATTGACGGGGGGTCAGCCCCAGCATTTT	.	TRBV7-2	TRBJ1-5	.
CASSYLDDLGEQFF	TGTGCCAGCAGTTACCTGGACGACCTTGGGGAGCAGTTCTTC	.	TRBV6-5	TRBJ2-1	.
CASSVELAGGYEQYF	TGTGCCAGCAGCGTCGAACTAGCGGGAGGCTACGAGCAGTACTTC	TRBD2	TRBV7-2	TRBJ2-7	many
CASSRRAGGKKGESYEQYF	TGTGCCAGCAGCAGGAGAGCAGGGGGGAAAAAGGGGGAGTCCTACGAGCAGTACTTC	.	TRBV21-1	TRBJ2-7	few
CASSPPGYEQYF	TGTGCCAGCAGTCCCCCGGGCTACGAGCAGTACTTC	.	TRBV28	TRBJ2-7	many
CASSLWGPDTQYF	TGTGCCAGCAGTTTATGGGGACCAGATACGCAGTATTTT	.	TRBV12-3/TRBV12-4	TRBJ2-3	few
CASSFGTDNEQFF	TGTGCCAGCAGCTTTGGGACCGACAATGAGCAGTTCTTC	.	TRBV7-2	TRBJ2-1	many
CASSENRHRAHQPQHF	TGTGCCAGCAGTGAGAATCGGCACAGGGCACATCAGCCCCAGCATTTT	.	TRBV2	TRBJ1-5	.
CASLPTTGVTFAEAFF	TGTGCCAGCTTACCTACTACGGGGGTGACGTTCGCTGAAGCTTTCTTT	.	TRBV5-4	TRBJ1-1	.
CSVKDEQFF	TGCAGCGTCAAGGATGAGCAGTTCTTC	.	TRBV29-1	TRBJ2-1	many
CASGLPLGGGFYEQYF	TGTGCCAGCGGACTGCCCCTGGGGGGGGGGTTCTACGAGCAGTACTTC	TRBD2	TRBV27	TRBJ2-7	.
CAISDPGLAGPNEQFF	TGTGCCATCAGTGACCCGGGACTAGCGGGACCCAATGAGCAGTTCTTC	TRBD2	TRBV10-3	TRBJ2-1	.
CASSLAQPSGANVLTF	TGCGCCAGCAGCTTGGCTCAACCCTCTGGGGCCAACGTCCTGACTTTC	.	TRBV5-1	TRBJ2-6	few
CASAGTDSYEQYF	TGTGCGAGTGCCGGGACAGACTCCTACGAGCAGTACTTC	TRBD1	TRBV6-1	TRBJ2-7	.
CASSLRGLYNSPLHF	TGTGCCAGCAGCTTAAGGGGCCTCTATAATTCACCCCTCCACTTT	.	TRBV7-2	TRBJ1-6	.
CASSSVMGTETQYF	TGCGCCAGCAGCTCCGTGATGGGGACGGAGACCCAGTACTTC	.	TRBV5-1	TRBJ2-5	many
CASSLVSGSRGEQFF	TGTGCCAGCAGCTTAGTAAGCGGGAGTCGGGGTGAGCAGTTCTTC	TRBD2	TRBV7-9	TRBJ2-1	few
CASSPPKRDSYNEQFF	TGTGCCAGCAGCCCGCCCAAGAGGGACTCCTACAATGAGCAGTTCTTC	.	TRBV3-1	TRBJ2-1	few
CASRHRQYTEAFF	TGCGCCAGCCGGCACCGGCAATACACTGAAGCTTTCTTT	.	TRBV5-1	TRBJ1-1	.
CASSLPREGFALTTGELFF	TGTGCCAGCAGCCTCCCGAGGGAGGGTTTTGCCTTGACGACCGGGGAGCTGTTTTTT	TRBD2	TRBV3-1	TRBJ2-2	many
CASSFGGGGLGAKNIQYF	TGCGCCAGCAGCTTTGGGGGGGGCGGGCTAGGAGCCAAAAACATTCAGTACTTC	.	TRBV5-1	TRBJ2-4	.
CATSDLEGYGYTF	TGTGCCACCAGTGATTTGGAAGGCTATGGCTACACCTTC	.	TRBV24-1	TRBJ1-2	.
CATEALLAARSNEQFF	TGTGCCACCGAAGCTCTACTAGCGGCCAGGAGTAATGAGCAGTTCTTC	TRBD2	TRBV28	TRBJ2-1	.
CASSQKAYEQYF	TGTGCCAGCAGCCAGAAGGCCTACGAGCAGTACTTC	.	TRBV7-9	TRBJ2-7	few
CSVDRGTETQYF	TGCAGCGTTGACAGAGGGACGGAGACCCAGTACTTC	.	TRBV29-1	TRBJ2-5	few
CASSYPGQGGPGELFF	TGTGCCAGCAGTTATCCGGGACAGGGGGGACCCGGGGAGCTGTTTTTT	TRBD1	TRBV28	TRBJ2-2	.
CAISETGSPSSYNEQFF	TGTGCCATCAGTGAAACAGGGTCCCCAAGCTCCTACAATGAGCAGTTCTTC	.	TRBV10-3	TRBJ2-1	few
CASSLVGRNEQFF	TGTGCCAGCAGCTTGGTTGGAAGAAATGAGCAGTTCTTC	.	TRBV5-6	TRBJ2-1	few
CASSPEGGVVYEQYF	TGCGCCAGCAGCCCGGAAGGGGGAGTTGTATACGAGCAGTACTTC	.	TRBV5-1	TRBJ2-7	few
CSARQGSYNEQLF	TGCAGTGCTAGGCAGGGATCCTACAATGAGCAGCTCTTC	.	TRBV20-1	TRBJ2-1	.
CASRWQNNEQFF	TGTGCCAGCAGGTGGCAGAACAATGAGCAGTTCTTC	.	TRBV7-2	TRBJ2-1	many
CASSFELSSGNTIYF	TGTGCCAGCAGTTTCGAGTTAAGCTCTGGAAACACCATATATTTT	.	TRBV28	TRBJ1-3	.
CASSFYRGPSGANVLTF	TGTGCCAGCAGCTTTTACAGGGGTCCCTCTGGGGCCAACGTCCTGACTTTC	TRBD1	TRBV7-2	TRBJ2-6	.
CASSLGFGTGRDGYTF	TGTGCCAGCAGCCTCGGCTTTGGGACAGGGAGGGATGGCTACACCTTC	TRBD1	TRBV7-9	TRBJ1-2	few
CSVEDQNIGGEQFF	TGCAGCGTTGAAGATCAGAATATAGGGGGGGAGCAGTTCTTC	.	TRBV29-1	TRBJ2-1	many
CASSFGPRGLNTGELFF	TGCGCCAGCAGCTTTGGCCCCCGCGGGTTGAACACCGGGGAGCTGTTTTTT	.	TRBV5-1	TRBJ2-2	few